The clone carrying this TCR beta chain is called medium-sized based on its frequency. Its antigen is not known. The V gene's germline CDR1 is SGHTA and CDR2 FQGTGA. There are 16 residues in the CDR3. This sample stems from a study of CXCR3-negative and CXCR3-positive naive CD8 T cells. Study at large: The study obtained 130 million to 150 million TRB reads, about 1.5 +/- 0.3 million per library.

Libraries were UMI-labeled 5' RACE TRB cDNA. TCRdb derives one entry per CDR3 protein from the 5' RACE reads, leaving out DNA. The sample includes roughly 7,100 distinct CDR3 sequences. Sorts that each held 300,000 cells were run in triplicate for every CD8+ T cell subset. The study, taken as a whole, reports: Naive subsets expressed similar surface CD5; TRB CDR3 features served to infer TCR strength. For naive cells, CXCR3-negative and CXCR3-positive subsets had similar TRBV-TRBJ usage; for memory cells, usage differed.

The material sequenced was naive CXCR3- CD8+ T cells from blood. Indicated subset: CD45RO-CCR7+CD27+CD95- naive CD8+ T cells lacking CXCR3 (TNR3-). The TCR comes from a human donor in good health. Some clones in this sample may be carry-over from other donors' samples. The chain combines TRBV7-3 with TRBJ2-2. The CDR3 spells CASSNGPQPITGELFF.